These T cell receptor beta chains were read from a single sample in a study of regulatory T cells in long-lasting Graves disease. In TCRdb, the multiplex PCR reads were re-called with MiXCR into one record per CDR3 protein. Seen here are some 330,000 distinct CDR3 sequences, around 11% observed once, and the top ten hold 15% to 20%. These data also formed part of another study, on T cells in Graves' hyperthyroidism and ophthalmopathy.

The sample consisted of peripheral blood mononuclear cells (PBMCs), taken at new diagnosis, from a patient treated with antithyroid drugs. These receptors came from a woman between 18 and 29 years old with Graves disease. Each CDR3 is given with its conserved first and last residue. Each record gives: V gene, J gene, CDR3 protein.

>TRBV28|TRBJ2-7
CASRLTGWSYEQYF
>TRBV6-5|TRBJ2-5
CASSYIRGVETQYF
>TRBV11-2|TRBJ1-2
CASRRGPGGGYTF
>TRBV20-1|TRBJ1-3
CSARVIRDRGFRSGNTIYF
>TRBV13|TRBJ2-2
CASSPGGVGELFF
>TRBV20-1|TRBJ2-6
CSARAGVDSGANVLTF
>TRBV27|TRBJ1-2
CASSLQGSSGYTF
>TRBV2|TRBJ2-2
CASSREQPTKNTGELFF
>TRBV20-1|TRBJ2-7
CSARDPSSAPYEQYF
>TRBV7-9|TRBJ2-3
CASSQRTGITDTQYF
>TRBV7-2|TRBJ1-2
CASSLGGTGGVLDYGYTF
>TRBV2|TRBJ2-1
CASSETRENNEQFF
>TRBV19|TRBJ2-1
CASSIEWSRTGAHNEQFF
>TRBV6-2/TRBV6-3|TRBJ1-2
CASSYRTANYGYTF
>TRBV12-3/TRBV12-4|TRBJ2-1
CASSPPAGGHIDEQFF
>TRBV6-2/TRBV6-3|NA
CASTSVSQQLNGQFF
>TRBV7-3|TRBJ1-6
CASSPGAHSPLHF
>TRBV15|TRBJ2-3
CATSTTGTGEDTQYF
>TRBV20-1|TRBJ2-1
CSARVSGILTYNEQFF
>TRBV6-1|TRBJ1-1
CASMVSQGARLGTEAFF
>TRBV3-1|TRBJ2-1
CASTLRTSNEQFF
>TRBV12-3/TRBV12-4|TRBJ2-7
CASSFLGQGLYEQYF
>TRBV12-3/TRBV12-4|TRBJ2-2
CASTGFTNTGELFF
>TRBV5-1|TRBJ1-1
CASSLSSPGRQGWYTEAFF
>TRBV20-1|TRBJ1-2
CSARDLTPGSATLMDGYTF
>TRBV7-2|TRBJ2-3
CASSLGAVTSTDTQYF
>TRBV3-1|TRBJ1-6
CASSLRRGRDSPLHF
>TRBV4-1|TRBJ2-1
CASSQVGKGQQGAWDEQFF
>TRBV29-1|TRBJ1-1
CSYRGNTEAFF
>TRBV10-3|TRBJ2-6
CAISVAAGANVLTF
>TRBV16|TRBJ2-5
CASSQSYQETQYF
>TRBV2|TRBJ1-1
CASSEWGTADLAAGTEAFF
>TRBV29-1|TRBJ1-1
CSVRTGARYTEAFF